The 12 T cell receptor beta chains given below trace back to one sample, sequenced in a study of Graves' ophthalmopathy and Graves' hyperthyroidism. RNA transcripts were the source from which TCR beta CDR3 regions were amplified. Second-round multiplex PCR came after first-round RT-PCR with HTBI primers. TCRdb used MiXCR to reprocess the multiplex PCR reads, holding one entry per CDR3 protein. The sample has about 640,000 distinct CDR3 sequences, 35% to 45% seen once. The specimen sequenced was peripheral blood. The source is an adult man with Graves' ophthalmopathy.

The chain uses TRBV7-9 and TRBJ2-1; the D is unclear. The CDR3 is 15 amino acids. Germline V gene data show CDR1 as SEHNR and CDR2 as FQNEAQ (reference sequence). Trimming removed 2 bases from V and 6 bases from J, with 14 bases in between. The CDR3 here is CASSLKPQAPNEQFF. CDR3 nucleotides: TGTGCCAGCAGCTTAAAACCTCAAGCCCCCAATGAGCAGTTCTTC.

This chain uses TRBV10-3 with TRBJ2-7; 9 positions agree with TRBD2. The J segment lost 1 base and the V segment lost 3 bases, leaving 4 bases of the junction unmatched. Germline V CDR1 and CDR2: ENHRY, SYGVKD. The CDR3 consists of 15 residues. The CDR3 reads CAISDVTSGSYEQYF. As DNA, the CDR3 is TGTGCCATCAGTGATGTGACTAGCGGTTCCTACGAGCAGTACTTC.

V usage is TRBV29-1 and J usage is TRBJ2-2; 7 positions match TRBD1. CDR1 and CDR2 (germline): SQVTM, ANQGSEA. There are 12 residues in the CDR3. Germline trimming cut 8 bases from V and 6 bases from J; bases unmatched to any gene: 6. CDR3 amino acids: CSSLTGSGELFF. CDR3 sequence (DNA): TGCAGCTCCCTGACAGGGTCCGGGGAGCTGTTTTTT.

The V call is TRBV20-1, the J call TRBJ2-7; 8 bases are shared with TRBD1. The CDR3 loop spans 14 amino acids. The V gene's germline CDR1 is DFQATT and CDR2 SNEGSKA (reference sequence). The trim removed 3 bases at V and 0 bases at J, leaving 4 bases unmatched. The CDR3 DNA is TGCAGTGCTAGCGGGACAGGCTACTCCTACGAGCAGTACTTC. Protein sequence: CSASGTGYSYEQYF.

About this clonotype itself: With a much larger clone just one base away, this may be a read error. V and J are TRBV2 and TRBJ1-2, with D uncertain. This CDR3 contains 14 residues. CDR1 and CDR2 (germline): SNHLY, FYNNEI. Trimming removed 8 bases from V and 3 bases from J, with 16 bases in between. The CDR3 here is CASGPGGAYYGYTF. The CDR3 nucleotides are TGTGCCAGCGGCCCCGGTGGAGCTTACTATGGCTACACCTTC. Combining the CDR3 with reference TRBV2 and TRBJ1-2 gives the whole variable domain EPEVTQTPSHQVTQMGQEVILRCVPISNHLYFYWYRQILGQKVEFLVSFYNNEISEKSEIFDDQFSVERPDGSNFTLKIRSTKLEDSAMYFCASGPGGAYYGYTFGSGTRLTVV.

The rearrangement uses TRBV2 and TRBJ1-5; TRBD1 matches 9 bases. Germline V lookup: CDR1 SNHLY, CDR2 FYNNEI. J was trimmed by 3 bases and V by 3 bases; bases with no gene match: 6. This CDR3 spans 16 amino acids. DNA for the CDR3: TGTGCCAGCAGTGAGTCGGGACAGGGCTTCAATCAGCCCCAGCATTTT. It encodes CASSESGQGFNQPQHF.

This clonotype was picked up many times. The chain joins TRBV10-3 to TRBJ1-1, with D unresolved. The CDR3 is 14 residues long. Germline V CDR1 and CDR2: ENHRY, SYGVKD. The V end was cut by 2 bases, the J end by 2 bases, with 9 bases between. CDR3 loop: CAISEAGGNTEAFF. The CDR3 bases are TGTGCCATCAGTGAGGCGGGAGGAAACACTGAAGCTTTCTTT.

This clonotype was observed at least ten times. The CDR3 DNA is TGTGCCAGCAGCTTATGGGGGCTCGACACCGGGGAGCTGTTTTTT. Translation: CASSLWGLDTGELFF. The chain carries TRBV7-2 and TRBJ2-2; perhaps TRBD1 as D (6 bases). Trimming removed 2 bases at V and 3 bases at J, with 10 bases between. Germline values: CDR1 SGHTA, CDR2 FQGNSA. This CDR3 region has 15 residues.

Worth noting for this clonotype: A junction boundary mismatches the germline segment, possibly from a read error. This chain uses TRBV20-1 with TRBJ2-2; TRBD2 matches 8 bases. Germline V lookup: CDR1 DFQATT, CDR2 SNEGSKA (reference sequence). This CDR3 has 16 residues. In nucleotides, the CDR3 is TGCGGTGCCGCCGTAAGGGCGGGGGGTGACACCGGGGAGCTGTTTTTT. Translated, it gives CGAAVRAGGDTGELFF.

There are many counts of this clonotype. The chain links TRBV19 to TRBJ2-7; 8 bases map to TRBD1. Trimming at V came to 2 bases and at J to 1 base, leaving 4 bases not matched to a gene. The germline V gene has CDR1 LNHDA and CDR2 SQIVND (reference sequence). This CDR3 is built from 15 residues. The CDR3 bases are TGTGCCAGTAGTATAAGTGACAGGGGTTCCTACGAGCAGTACTTC. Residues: CASSISDRGSYEQYF.

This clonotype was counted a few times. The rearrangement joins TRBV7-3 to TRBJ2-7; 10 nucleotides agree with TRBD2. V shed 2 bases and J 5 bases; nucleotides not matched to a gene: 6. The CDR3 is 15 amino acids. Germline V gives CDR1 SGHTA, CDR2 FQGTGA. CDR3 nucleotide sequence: TGTGCCAGCAGCTTAGAGGCTAGCGGGAGCCACGAGCAGTACTTC. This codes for CASSLEASGSHEQYF.

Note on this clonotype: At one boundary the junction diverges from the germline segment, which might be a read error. The CDR3 reads CASSRTGRIGTEAFF. The CDR3 DNA reads as TGTGCCAGCAGTCGGACCGGGAGAATTGGCACTGAAGCTTTCTTT. The chain employs TRBV10-3 and TRBJ1-1; D uncertain. Looked up from germline, CDR1 is ENHRY and CDR2 is SYGVKD. This CDR3 is 15 amino acids long.